Each of the 23 T cell receptor beta chains below was sequenced from the same sample in a study of response to subunit inactivated influenza vaccine. One entry per CDR3 protein, called by TCRdb with MiXCR from the RT-PCR reads. This sample has 550,000 to 650,000 distinct CDR3 sequences, with 12% found just once. This sample comprised PBMCs from blood, obtained on the day of vaccination. These receptors were collected from a man aged 50 to 59 who received an inactivated influenza vaccine.

The chain couples TRBV28 to TRBJ2-5; TRBD1 aligns across 9 bases. CDR3 length: 15 amino acids. Trimming cost V 6 bases and J 3 bases; bases outside gene matches: 8. Germline-derived CDR1 and CDR2 are MDHEN and SYDVKM. The CDR3 here is CASSPAGQGEETQYF. The DNA for the CDR3 is TGTGCCAGCAGCCCTGCGGGACAGGGCGAAGAGACCCAGTACTTC.

V and J are TRBV6-5 and TRBJ2-7; 11 nucleotides align to TRBD2. Germline V lookup: CDR1 MNHEY, CDR2 SVGAGI. CDR3 size: 18 residues. V shed 0 bases and J 0 bases; nucleotides not matched to a gene: 7. The CDR3 DNA reads as TGTGCCAGCAGTTACTCGGGGCCTAGCGGGGGGCTCTCCTACGAGCAGTACTTC. This sequence encodes CASSYSGPSGGLSYEQYF.

This clonotype was observed many times. The V gene is TRBV6-5, the J gene TRBJ2-7; D might be TRBD1 (6 bases). V was pared by 7 bases and J by 2 bases, with 12 bases between. In germline, CDR1 is MNHEY, CDR2 SVGAGI. CDR3 length: 13 amino acids. As DNA, the CDR3 is TGTGCCAGCAATTCGGGACATCCCTACGAGCAGTACTTC. It specifies CASNSGHPYEQYF.

This chain joins TRBV7-9 and TRBJ2-7, with no clear D. The CDR3 length is 13 residues. CDR1 and CDR2 from the germline V gene are SEHNR and FQNEAQ (reference sequence). V lost 2 bases to trimming and J lost 0 bases, with 5 bases between them. The CDR3 loop reads CASSLTFSYEQYF. The CDR3 DNA follows: TGTGCCAGCAGCTTAACCTTCTCCTACGAGCAGTACTTC.

The genes are TRBV18 and TRBJ2-3, with 8 bases aligning to TRBD1. V lost 5 bases to trimming and J lost 5 bases; unmatched junction nucleotides: 6. Germline V gene sequence: CDR1 KGHSH, CDR2 LQKENI. CDR3 length: 14 residues. This CDR3 is CASSATGGGDTQYF. In nucleotides, the CDR3 is TGTGCCAGCTCAGCCACAGGGGGTGGAGATACGCAGTATTTT. The full variable domain, completed using reference TRBV18 and TRBJ2-3, is NAGVMQNPRHLVRRRGQEARLRCSPMKGHSHVYWYRQLPEEGLKFMVYLQKENIIDESGMPKERFSAEFPKEGPSILRIQQVVRGDSAAYFCASSATGGGDTQYFGPGTRLTVL.

The rearrangement uses TRBV4-2 and TRBJ2-3, with a weak D call TRBD2 (6 bases). The V end lost 1 base, the J end lost 4 bases, and 12 bases lay between the germline ends. The CDR3 totals 15 residues. Germline V gives CDR1 LGHNA, CDR2 YNFKEQ. The CDR3 bases are TGTGCCAGCAGCCAAGTTCAGACTAGTGCAGATACGCAGTATTTT. Translated: CASSQVQTSADTQYF.

The rearrangement joins TRBV5-6 to TRBJ2-1; the match to TRBD2 covers 9 bases. The germline CDR1 and CDR2 sequences are SGHDT and YYEEEE. V shed 1 base, J shed 6 bases, and the junction held 5 bases outside the gene matches. The CDR3 runs 15 residues. The CDR3 here is CASSLIAGAGNEQFF. DNA of the CDR3: TGTGCCAGCAGCTTGATAGCGGGAGCCGGCAATGAGCAGTTCTTC.

In this sample, this clonotype turned up many times. V usage is TRBV7-9 and J usage is TRBJ2-3, with 7 positions matching TRBD1. Germline loops: CDR1 SEHNR, CDR2 FQNEAQ (reference sequence). V was pared by 3 bases and J by 5 bases, with 8 bases of the junction left unmatched. The CDR3 is made up of 15 amino acids. In nucleotides, the CDR3 is TGTGCCAGCAGCTTTCTAAAATCAGGGGGAGATACGCAGTATTTT. This codes for CASSFLKSGGDTQYF.

As regards this clonotype: A single base separates this from a much larger clone, so it may be a read error. The rearrangement joins TRBV2 to TRBJ2-7, with 12 bases matching TRBD2. Germline CDR1 SNHLY, CDR2 FYNNEI. CDR3 length equals 14 residues. Trimming at V came to 5 bases and at J to 4 bases, leaving 3 bases not matched to a gene. The CDR3 region is CASSWGLAGYEQYF. The CDR3 bases are TGTGCCAGCAGTTGGGGACTAGCGGGTTACGAGCAGTACTTC. Variable domain in full (rest from reference TRBV2 and TRBJ2-7): EPEVTQTPSHQVTQMGQEVILRCVPISNHLYFYWYRQILGQKVEFLVSFYNNEISEKSEIFDDQFSVERPDGSNFTLKIRSTKLEDSAMYFCASSWGLAGYEQYFGPGTRLTVT.

This chain uses TRBV28 with TRBJ2-3, with TRBD2 identical over 13 bases. This CDR3 has 17 amino acids. Germline V gives CDR1 MDHEN, CDR2 SYDVKM. Losses at the gene ends were 3 bases for V and 1 base for J; bases not matched to a gene: 4. CDR3 bases: TGTGCCAGCAGTTTCTCAGGACTAGCGGGGGGCACAGATACGCAGTATTTT. Translated, it gives CASSFSGLAGGTDTQYF. The full variable domain, its missing parts supplied by reference TRBV28 and TRBJ2-3, is DVKVTQSSRYLVKRTGEKVFLECVQDMDHENMFWYRQDPGLGLRLIYFSYDVKMKEKGDIPEGYSVSREKKERFSLILESASTNQTSMYLCASSFSGLAGGTDTQYFGPGTRLTVL.

This clonotype was detected ten times or more. The genes are TRBV12-3 or TRBV12-4 and TRBJ2-5; perhaps TRBD1 as D (5 bases). The CDR3 is made up of 13 amino acids. V dropped 1 base and J dropped 6 bases, with 9 bases sitting between them. The CDR3 region is CASSLGGLKTQYF. The CDR3 nucleotides read TGTGCCAGCAGTTTAGGGGGCTTAAAGACCCAGTACTTC.

This clonotype was observed a handful of times. The V call is TRBV20-1, the J call TRBJ2-1; maybe TRBD1 (6 bases). V lost 6 bases to trimming and J lost 2 bases, with 17 bases between them. The CDR3 length is 15 residues. The V gene's germline CDR1 is DFQATT and CDR2 SNEGSKA (reference sequence). The CDR3 DNA follows: TGCAGTGCAGTTGGCGGTTCAGGGGCCTACAATGAGCAGTTCTTC. This codes for CSAVGGSGAYNEQFF.

This clonotype was recorded a few times. J is TRBJ2-5 and V is TRBV7-2, with 14 bases identical to TRBD2. CDR3 length: 16 amino acids. Germline CDR1 SGHTA, CDR2 FQGNSA. V lost 5 bases, J lost 2 bases, and 4 bases stayed unmatched. CDR3 DNA sequence: TGTGCCAGCAGCAAGGGACTAGCGGGGGATCAAGAGACCCAGTACTTC. Translated: CASSKGLAGDQETQYF. The full variable domain, with the rest looked up from reference TRBV7-2 and TRBJ2-5, is GAGVSQSPSNKVTEKGKDVELRCDPISGHTALYWYRQSLGQGLEFLIYFQGNSAPDKSGLPSDRFSAERTGGSVSTLTIQRTQQEDSAVYLCASSKGLAGDQETQYFGPGTRLLVL.

This clonotype was picked up a small number of times. The chain links TRBV9 to TRBJ2-6, with D perhaps being TRBD1 or TRBD2 (5 bases each). Trimming cost V 9 bases and J 0 bases, with 10 bases left between them. CDR3 size: 14 residues. Germline loops: CDR1 SGDLS, CDR2 YYNGEE. The DNA of the CDR3 is TGTGCCACGGGACGGAGCTCTGGGGCCAACGTCCTGACTTTC. Amino acids: CATGRSSGANVLTF.

This clonotype has a count of ten or more. The chain joins TRBV12-3 or TRBV12-4 to TRBJ2-1; D not resolved. The CDR3 runs to 11 residues. Trimming shortened V by 2 bases and J by 10 bases, and 6 bases separated the two germline ends. The CDR3 protein is CASSLTGEQFF. In nucleotides, the CDR3 is TGTGCCAGCAGTTTAACCGGAGAGCAGTTCTTC.

This chain uses TRBV20-1 with TRBJ1-6, with TRBD1 as a possible D gene (6 bases). This CDR3 region has 16 residues. The V end lost 3 bases, the J end lost 5 bases, and 17 bases lay between the germline ends. Germline CDR1 DFQATT, CDR2 SNEGSKA (reference sequence). DNA for the CDR3: TGCAGTGCTAGCCCCCCGACAGGCGTCAATAATTCACCCCTCCACTTT. Translating it yields CSASPPTGVNNSPLHF.

This clonotype was counted ten times or more. This sequence joins TRBV12-3 or TRBV12-4 and TRBJ1-2; D not resolved. V shed 3 bases and J shed 0 bases, with 5 bases lying between them. CDR3 length: 13 residues. CDR3 nucleotide sequence: TGTGCCAGCAGTTTTGGTGCTAACTATGGCTACACCTTC. This encodes CASSFGANYGYTF.

The gene calls are TRBV12-3 or TRBV12-4 and TRBJ2-3, with 16 bases matching TRBD2. Trimming cost V 3 bases and J 7 bases; bases outside gene matches: 10. CDR3 length equals 18 residues. The CDR3 nucleotides read TGTGCCAGCAGTTTTTCTTGGGGACTAGCGGGAGGGCGGAATACGCAGTATTTT. It yields the protein CASSFSWGLAGGRNTQYF.

The chain carries TRBV7-8 and TRBJ2-1; D is perhaps TRBD2 (6 bases). The CDR3 extends over 15 amino acids. Germline V gene sequence: CDR1 SGHVS, CDR2 FQNEAQ. Trimming took 5 bases from V and 4 from J, leaving 15 bases between them. As DNA, the CDR3 is TGTGCCAGCAGCCCGCACCGGGAGTCGTACAATGAGCAGTTCTTC. It translates to CASSPHRESYNEQFF.

This clonotype has a handful of counts. The rearrangement uses TRBV29-1 and TRBJ2-7; D possibly matches TRBD1 or TRBD2 (5 bases each). CDR1 is SQVTM and CDR2 is ANQGSEA in the germline V gene. This CDR3 has 16 amino acids. Trimming cost V 4 bases and J 2 bases, with 21 bases left between them. The CDR3 loop reads CSVGPIAGRDPYEQYF. DNA of the CDR3: TGCAGCGTTGGTCCGATTGCGGGCAGGGATCCCTACGAGCAGTACTTC.

This clonotype showed up many times. The V call is TRBV18, the J call TRBJ2-1; D not resolved. From germline, CDR1 is KGHSH and CDR2 LQKENI. Trimming took 0 bases from V and 4 from J, leaving 7 bases between them. The CDR3 covers 14 residues. CDR3 protein: CASSPPNSYNEQFF. CDR3 nucleotides: TGTGCCAGCTCACCACCTAATTCTTACAATGAGCAGTTCTTC.

This clonotype was counted a few times. V usage is TRBV3-1 and J usage is TRBJ2-3; TRBD2 agrees at 7 bases. The CDR3 length is 16 residues. V was clipped by 2 bases and J by 0 bases; unmatched bases: 5. Germline CDR1 reads LGHDT; CDR2 reads YNNKEL (reference sequence). CDR3 sequence (DNA): TGTGCCAGCAGCCAATTGAGCGGGGCTAGCACAGATACGCAGTATTTT. Its protein is CASSQLSGASTDTQYF.

This clonotype was observed a few times. The V gene is TRBV18, the J gene TRBJ1-5, with TRBD1 identical over 8 bases. V lost 2 bases, J lost 5 bases, and 11 bases stayed unmatched. The CDR3 runs to 17 residues. CDR1 and CDR2 (germline): KGHSH, LQKENI. The CDR3: CASSPFGQGGSHQPQHF. In DNA, the CDR3 is TGTGCCAGCTCACCATTCGGACAGGGAGGTTCACATCAGCCCCAGCATTTT.